A selection of T cell receptor beta chains follows, all from one sample in a study of blood T cell repertoires in COVID-19. The protocol was immunoSEQ multiplex PCR, while the TCRdb copy is restricted to in-frame clones and leaves out a portion. The sample contains approximately 250,000 clones, 90% of which appear only once. Sample: PBMCs or T cells enriched from blood (not recorded which). The receptors originated from a woman aged 30 to 39 with acute COVID-19. CDR3s include the opening cysteine and the closing phenylalanine or tryptophan. Each record gives: J gene, D gene, clone size, V gene, CDR3 protein, CDR3 DNA. The D gene is left open where the match is weak. Some rows mark clone size as missing; the rest say once, few, many or name a class of expanded clone.

TRBJ1-5	TRBD1	once	TRBV28	CASSLGQGNQPQHF	TGTGCCAGCAGTTTAGGACAGGGCAATCAGCCCCAGCATTTT
TRBJ2-5	-	-	TRBV5-4	CASSFERETQYF	TGTGCCAGCAGCTTCGAGAGAGAGACCCAGTACTTC
TRBJ1-6	TRBD1	-	TRBV11-2	CASSPLTGARSPLHF	TGTGCCAGCAGCCCCTTGACAGGGGCGCGGTCACCCCTCCACTTT
TRBJ2-1	TRBD2	once	TRBV30	CAGEGTSGIVYNEQFF	TGTGCCGGGGAGGGGACTAGCGGGATTGTTTACAATGAGCAGTTCTTC
TRBJ2-2	TRBD1	-	TRBV11-2	CASSPGGQGRPGELFF	TGTGCCAGCAGCCCAGGAGGACAGGGGAGGCCCGGGGAGCTGTTTTTT
TRBJ2-7	TRBD2	-	TRBV14	CASSQASAGGPNEQYF	TGTGCCAGCAGCCAAGCAAGTGCGGGAGGGCCCAACGAGCAGTACTTC
TRBJ2-2	TRBD2	-	TRBV28	CASSPPGLAGTTGELFF	TGTGCCAGCAGTCCGCCGGGACTAGCGGGAACTACCGGGGAGCTGTTTTTT
TRBJ2-7	-	-	TRBV7-2	CASSPTGTDHFQQYF	TGTGCCAGCAGCCCTACCGGGACTGACCACTTCCAGCAGTACTTC
TRBJ2-3	TRBD2	once	TRBV3-1/TRBV3-2	CASSFGTSGSTDTQYF	TGTGCCAGCAGCTTCGGGACTAGCGGGAGCACAGATACGCAGTATTTT
TRBJ2-7	TRBD1	-	TRBV25-1	CARLRGRGEQYF	TGTGCCAGATTAAGGGGGCGCGGAGAGCAGTACTTC
TRBJ2-7	TRBD2	-	TRBV7-8	CASSPRPGLAGSEQYF	TGTGCCAGCAGCCCGAGACCGGGACTAGCGGGTTCCGAGCAGTACTTC
TRBJ1-4	-	-	TRBV5-1	CASSTQGTDEKLFF	TGCGCCAGCAGCACACAGGGTACAGATGAAAAACTGTTTTTT
TRBJ2-1	-	-	TRBV27	CASSLTRINEQFF	TGTGCCAGCAGTTTAACTAGAATCAATGAGCAGTTCTTC
TRBJ1-2	-	-	TRBV27	CASSLSGADYGYTF	TGTGCCAGCAGCCTGAGTGGGGCCGACTATGGCTACACCTTC
TRBJ2-3	-	-	TRBV4-1	CASSQAGTDTQYF	TGCGCCAGCAGCCAGGCTGGTACAGATACGCAGTATTTT
TRBJ1-6	-	-	TRBV21-1	CASSPPGEGKVDNSPLHF	TGTGCCAGCAGCCCCCCGGGAGAGGGGAAGGTTGATAATTCACCCCTCCACTTT
TRBJ2-3	TRBD2	-	TRBV24-1	CATSGTSGRGTDTQYF	TGTGCCACCAGCGGGACTAGCGGGAGAGGGACAGATACGCAGTATTTT
TRBJ2-1	TRBD2	-	TRBV20-1	CSASPGTSRYNEQFF	TGCAGTGCTAGTCCCGGGACTAGCCGATACAATGAGCAGTTCTTC
TRBJ1-5	-	-	TRBV28	CASSLQGFYQPQHF	TGTGCCAGCAGTTTACAGGGGTTTTATCAGCCCCAGCATTTT
TRBJ2-2	TRBD1	-	TRBV7-3	CASSLGTGASAGELFF	TGTGCCAGCAGCTTAGGGACAGGGGCCTCCGCCGGGGAGCTGTTTTTT
TRBJ1-5	-	-	TRBV19	CASSMVGGGESPQHF	TGTGCCAGTAGTATGGTTGGCGGGGGCGAGAGCCCCCAGCATTTT
TRBJ2-2	-	-	TRBV6-6	CASRLNEAGTGELFF	TGTGCCAGCAGGCTCAACGAGGCGGGGACCGGGGAGCTGTTTTTT
TRBJ2-1	TRBD2	once	TRBV5-4	CASSLAGGTYNEQFF	TGTGCCAGCAGCTTGGCCGGGGGGACCTACAATGAGCAGTTCTTC
TRBJ1-4	-	-	TRBV28	CASSSTQGSNEKLFF	TGTGCCAGCAGCTCCACCCAGGGAAGTAATGAAAAACTGTTTTTT
TRBJ2-3	TRBD2	-	TRBV19	CASSWTSGTDTQYF	TGTGCCAGTAGTTGGACTAGCGGCACAGATACGCAGTATTTT
TRBJ2-3	TRBD2	-	TRBV5-4	CASSLDGLADHTDTQYF	TGTGCCAGCAGCTTGGATGGGCTAGCGGACCACACAGATACGCAGTATTTT
TRBJ1-5	-	-	TRBV24-1	CATSDLPGLRPQHF	TGTGCCACCAGTGATTTGCCTGGGCTTCGGCCCCAGCATTTT
TRBJ1-5	TRBD1	-	TRBV4-3	CASSQEGQGQPQHF	TGCGCCAGCAGCCAAGAGGGACAGGGTCAGCCCCAGCATTTT
TRBJ1-2	TRBD1	-	TRBV28	CASSPYTDRPDGYTF	TGTGCCAGCAGTCCATACACGGACAGGCCTGATGGCTACACCTTC
TRBJ2-1	TRBD1	-	TRBV2	CASSEQGVNEQFF	TGTGCCAGCAGTGAGCAGGGGGTAAATGAGCAGTTCTTC
TRBJ1-1	-	few	TRBV6-5	CASTSSPGGDTEAFF	TGTGCCAGCACCTCTAGCCCGGGGGGAGACACTGAAGCTTTCTTT
TRBJ2-3	-	-	TRBV29-1	CSAYTDTQYF	TGCAGCGCCTACACAGATACGCAGTATTTT
TRBJ1-1	-	-	TRBV7-2	CASSTTPGQITEAFF	TGTGCCAGCAGCACAACCCCCGGACAGATCACTGAAGCTTTCTTT
TRBJ2-1	TRBD1	-	TRBV19	CASSLGTEVEQFF	TGTGCCAGTAGTCTCGGGACAGAAGTTGAGCAGTTCTTC
TRBJ2-3	TRBD2	-	TRBV9	CASSVDPLGGRASNTDTQYF	TGTGCCAGCAGCGTAGACCCCCTGGGCGGGAGGGCCTCAAACACAGATACGCAGTATTTT
TRBJ1-3	-	-	TRBV28	CASSLHTVSGNTIYF	TGTGCCAGCAGTTTACATACGGTTTCTGGAAACACCATATATTTT
TRBJ2-3	TRBD2	-	TRBV7-2	CASSLRLAGEDTQYF	TGTGCCAGCAGCTTACGGCTAGCGGGAGAGGATACGCAGTATTTT
TRBJ2-1	-	few	TRBV10-2	CASSEQGFDNEQFF	TGCGCCAGCAGTGAACAGGGTTTTGACAATGAGCAGTTCTTC
TRBJ2-5	TRBD2	many	TRBV5-1	CASSLIVAGGQETQYF	TGCGCCAGCAGCTTGATAGTAGCGGGTGGCCAAGAGACCCAGTACTTC
TRBJ2-7	-	-	TRBV6-5	CASSSPGLYEQYF	TGTGCCAGCAGTTCGCCAGGGCTCTACGAGCAGTACTTC
TRBJ2-1	TRBD2	-	TRBV30	CAWSGGAGSYNEQFF	TGTGCCTGGAGTGGGGGAGCGGGATCCTACAATGAGCAGTTCTTC
TRBJ1-3	-	-	TRBV25-1	CASSDPLSSGNTIYF	TGTGCCAGCAGTGATCCCCTTTCCTCTGGAAACACCATATATTTT
TRBJ2-1	-	-	TRBV27	CASTDSSSSYNEQFF	TGTGCCAGCACTGACAGTTCGAGCTCCTACAATGAGCAGTTCTTC
TRBJ2-2	TRBD2	-	TRBV27	CASSSRLAGDTGELFF	TGTGCCAGCAGTTCCCGACTAGCGGGAGACACCGGGGAGCTGTTTTTT
TRBJ2-7	TRBD2	few	TRBV5-4	CASSMGLADFYEQYF	TGTGCCAGCAGCATGGGACTAGCGGACTTCTACGAGCAGTACTTC
TRBJ1-6	-	-	TRBV7-8	CASSLDLRNNSPLHF	TGTGCCAGCAGCTTAGATTTGAGGAATAATTCACCCCTCCACTTT
TRBJ2-1	TRBD2	-	TRBV9	CASSETSGPTYNEQFF	TGTGCCAGCAGCGAGACTAGCGGGCCGACCTACAATGAGCAGTTCTTC
TRBJ1-2	TRBD1	-	TRBV4-2	CASSPTPRTGDLYGYTF	TGTGCCAGCAGCCCGACCCCCCGGACAGGGGATTTGTATGGCTACACCTTC
TRBJ2-3	-	once	TRBV2	CASSVSTSSTDTQYF	TGTGCCAGCAGTGTTTCGACTTCTAGCACAGATACGCAGTATTTT
TRBJ2-3	-	-	TRBV7-6	CASSPNPSSADTQYF	TGTGCCAGCAGCCCGAATCCAAGCTCCGCAGATACGCAGTATTTT
TRBJ1-2	-	few	TRBV24-1	CATSDPEGGQNYGYTF	TGTGCCACCAGTGACCCCGAGGGGGGGCAAAACTATGGCTACACCTTC
TRBJ2-2	-	-	TRBV27	CASKGFTGELFF	TGTGCCAGCAAGGGGTTCACCGGGGAGCTGTTTTTT
TRBJ2-2	-	-	TRBV6-1	CASSERGDLGTGELFF	TGTGCCAGCAGTGAAAGAGGGGACTTAGGGACCGGGGAGCTGTTTTTT
TRBJ2-7	TRBD2	-	TRBV7-2	CASSFPSGISYEQYF	TGTGCCAGCAGCTTTCCTAGCGGGATCTCCTACGAGCAGTACTTC